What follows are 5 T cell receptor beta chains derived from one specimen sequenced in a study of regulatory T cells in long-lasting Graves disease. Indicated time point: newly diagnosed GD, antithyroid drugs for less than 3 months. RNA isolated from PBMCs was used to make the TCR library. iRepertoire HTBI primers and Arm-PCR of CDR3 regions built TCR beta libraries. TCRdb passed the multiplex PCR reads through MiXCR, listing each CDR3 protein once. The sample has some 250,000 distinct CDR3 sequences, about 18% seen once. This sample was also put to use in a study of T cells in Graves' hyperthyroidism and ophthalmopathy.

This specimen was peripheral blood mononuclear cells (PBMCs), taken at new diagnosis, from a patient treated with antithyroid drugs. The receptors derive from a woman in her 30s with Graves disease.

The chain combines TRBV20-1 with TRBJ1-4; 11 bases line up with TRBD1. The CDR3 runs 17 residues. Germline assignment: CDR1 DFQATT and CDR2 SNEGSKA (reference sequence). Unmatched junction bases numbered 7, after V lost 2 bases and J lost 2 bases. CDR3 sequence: CSARSGTGGVTNEKLFF. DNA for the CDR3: TGCAGTGCTAGATCCGGGACAGGGGGAGTGACTAATGAAAAACTGTTTTTT.

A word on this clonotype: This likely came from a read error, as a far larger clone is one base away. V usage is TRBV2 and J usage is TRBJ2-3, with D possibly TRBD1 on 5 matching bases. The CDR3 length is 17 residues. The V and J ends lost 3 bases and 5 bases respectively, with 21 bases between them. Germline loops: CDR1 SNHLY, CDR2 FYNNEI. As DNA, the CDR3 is TGTGCCAGCAGTGAGGGCTCAGCAGGGCGGTTTGTAGATACGCAGTATTTT. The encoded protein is CASSEGSAGRFVDTQYF.

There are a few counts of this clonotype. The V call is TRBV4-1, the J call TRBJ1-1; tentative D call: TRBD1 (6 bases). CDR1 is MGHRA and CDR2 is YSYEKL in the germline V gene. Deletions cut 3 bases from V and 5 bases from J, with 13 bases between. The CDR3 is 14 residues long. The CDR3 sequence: CASSQPGRGTEAFF. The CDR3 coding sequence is TGCGCCAGCAGCCAGCCAGGTAGGGGGACTGAAGCTTTCTTT.

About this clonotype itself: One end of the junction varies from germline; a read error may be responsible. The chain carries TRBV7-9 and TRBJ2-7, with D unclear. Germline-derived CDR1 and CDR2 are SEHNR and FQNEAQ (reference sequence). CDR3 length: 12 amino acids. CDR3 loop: CASSLFPQPGSF. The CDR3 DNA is TGTGCCAGCAGCTTATTTCCCCAGCCTGGAAGCTTC.

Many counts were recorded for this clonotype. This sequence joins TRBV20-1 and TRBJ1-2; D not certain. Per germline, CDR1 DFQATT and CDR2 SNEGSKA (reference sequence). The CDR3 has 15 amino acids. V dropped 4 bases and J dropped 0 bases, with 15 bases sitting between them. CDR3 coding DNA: TGCAGTGCTAATACCTTGACGGTCGCTAACTATGGCTACACCTTC. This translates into CSANTLTVANYGYTF.